This T cell receptor beta chain was recorded in a study of T cell therapy after organ transplantation (dated by TCRdb to the late 2010s). Study-wide context: Therapy products were autologous CMV-specific T cells expanded in vitro for 2 to 3 weeks with a peptide pool of 30 HLA class I and II CMV epitopes. Each patient got up to 6 T cell doses, given every 2 weeks, and was then monitored for around 28 weeks after finishing therapy. Of the roughly ten patients, eight were classified as clinical responders and two as nonresponders. The median number of CMV-specific T cells given to patients was 1.92 x 10^8, delivered over 2 to 6 intravenous infusions. A follow-up TRBV repertoire analysis was performed on an open-label phase I trial of autologous CMV-specific adoptive T cell therapy in solid-organ transplant recipients. Peripheral blood samples for the pretherapy time point were taken before T cell therapy began. Long-term post-therapy samples were available for only about 85% of the 10 patients.

Trimming leaves V shorter by 6 bases and J shorter by 6 bases, with the junction holding 12 bases beyond the gene matches. Looking up the germline V gene (reference sequence) yields CDR1 PRHDT and CDR2 FYEKMQ. Including the terminal cysteine and phenylalanine, the CDR3 comprises 15 residues. The sequence is cut down to CDR3 DNA, 45 bases in frame from base 1. Here is what the overall study found, with its caveats: Fold change in CD8 clonality after therapy inversely correlated with pretherapy clonality, suggesting less biased repertoires were more receptive to remodeling. The small number of expansions detected in nonresponders may reflect reduced sample coverage resulting from poor CD8+ T cell yield. Nonresponders showed marked pretherapy clonal expansions with minimal repertoire change after therapy. The small cohort prevented assessing confounders such as concurrent antirejection and antiviral medications. Reconstitution after therapy appeared to include not only transferred clonotypes but also endogenous clonotypes that had not been detected in the therapy products.

Per the publication, the time point label means: before start of T cell therapy. Patients were solid-organ transplant recipients with drug-resistant/recurrent cytomegalovirus. Approximately 9 trial participants were selected for repertoire analysis based on availability of post-therapy peripheral blood mononuclear cells. A BD FACSAria III was used to sort viable CD3+CD8+CD4- lymphocytes from PBMCs. The Qiagen DNeasy Kit was used to extract genomic DNA from sorted cells. As to this clone: Its antigen remains undetermined. No much larger clone is present one base from it, and per-base qualities are unavailable.

Using the immunoSEQ two-step, bias-controlled multiplex PCR assay, TRB CDR3 regions were amplified from genomic DNA. CDR3 libraries were sequenced on an Illumina NextSeq 500. From the authors' description of their analysis: The immunoSEQ Analyzer platform handled the initial alignment and bioinformatics, which included bias normalization against synthetic CDR3 analogs. Annotation of V, D and J genes was based on the definitions in the IMGT database. For further TRBV analyses, VDJtools version 1.1.10 and the R package tcR version 2.2.1.11 were used with default settings. GLIPH analysis was done using default settings in version 1.0. For CDR3 sequences with at least 5 reads, significant changes in clonotype frequency were assessed with a 2-sided binomial test and Benjamini-Hochberg correction (alpha = 0.01). TCRdb re-hosts the immuneACCESS table, in-frame sequences only. Its copies lack some clones; in the studies checked, an unresolved V gene accounts for under half of them, and the cause for the rest is not known. The D gene and trimming were derived from the DNA, and the V and J assignments and clone size from that table. The sample contains 50,000 or so clones, roughly 93% of them found a single time. The top ten clones comprise about 3.4% of the sample.

This chain joins TRBV13 to TRBJ2-7; TRBD1 agrees with 9 junctional bases. Here the sequenced sample was CD8+ T cells from blood, taken before autologous CMV-specific T cell therapy. This clonotype was obtained from a human patient who had received a solid organ transplant and had CMV disease. The DNA sequence is TGTGCCAGCAGGGAAGGACAGGGGACCTTTGGCGAGCAGTACTTC. Its product reads: CASREGQGTFGEQYF. The CDR3 plus the reference TRBV13 and TRBJ2-7 genes for the other parts give the full variable domain: AAGVIQSPRHLIKEKRETATLKCYPIPRHDTVYWYQQGPGQDPQFLISFYEKMQSDKGSIPDRFSAQQFSDYHSELNMSSLELGDSALYFCASREGQGTFGEQYFGPGTRLTVT.